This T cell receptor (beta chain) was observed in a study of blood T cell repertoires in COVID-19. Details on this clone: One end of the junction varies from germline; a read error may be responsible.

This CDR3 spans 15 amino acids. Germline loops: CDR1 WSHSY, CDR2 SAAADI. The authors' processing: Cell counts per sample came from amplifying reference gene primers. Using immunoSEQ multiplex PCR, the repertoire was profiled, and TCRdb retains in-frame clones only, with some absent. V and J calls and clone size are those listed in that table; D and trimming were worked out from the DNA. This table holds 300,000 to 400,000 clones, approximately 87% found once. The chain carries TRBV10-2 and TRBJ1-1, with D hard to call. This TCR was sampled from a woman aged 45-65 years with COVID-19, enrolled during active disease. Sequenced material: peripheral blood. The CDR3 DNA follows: TGCGCCAGCATTGAGAGGGCGCGGGTGAACACTGAAGCTTTCTTT. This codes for CASIERARVNTEAFF.